The 17 T cell receptor beta chains listed next were all sequenced from one sample in a study of blood T cell repertoires in COVID-19. Profiled with immunoSEQ multiplex PCR; TCRdb holds only in-frame clones, not every one. The data contain about 120,000 clones, 87% of them singletons. The material sequenced was peripheral blood. Receptors were obtained from a woman between 50 and 59 years old with acute or convalescent COVID-19.

The gene calls are TRBV10-2 and TRBJ2-7; a possible D gene is TRBD1 (6 bases). The ends were cut back, 4 bases at V and 2 bases at J, with 12 bases in the middle. In germline, CDR1 is WSHSY, CDR2 SAAADI. The length of the CDR3 is 14 residues. CDR3 loop: CASSGQVETYEQYF. Written as DNA, the CDR3 is TGCGCCAGCAGTGGACAGGTAGAAACCTACGAGCAGTACTTC.

This chain uses TRBV7-6 with TRBJ1-6, with D perhaps matching TRBD1 (5 bases). Germline V lookup: CDR1 SGHVS, CDR2 FNYEAQ. The CDR3 covers 13 residues. Trimming left V 5 bases short and J 8 bases short, with 10 bases between. The CDR3: CASSPLGDSPLHF. For the CDR3, the DNA is TGTGCCAGCAGCCCCTTAGGGGATTCACCCCTCCACTTT. Based on the CDR3 plus reference TRBV7-6 and TRBJ1-6, the full variable domain is GAGVSQSPRYKVTKRGQDVALRCDPISGHVSLYWYRQALGQGPEFLTYFNYEAQQDKSGLPNDRFSAERPEGSISTLTIQRTEQRDSAMYRCASSPLGDSPLHFGNGTRLTVT.

The chain employs TRBV4-3 and TRBJ1-1; tentatively, D is TRBD1 (6 bases). V shed 5 bases and J shed 4 bases, with 14 bases lying between them. In germline, CDR1 is LGHNA, CDR2 YSLEER. This CDR3 has 14 amino acids. CDR3 sequence: CASSVRGRSTEAFF. In nucleotides, the CDR3 is TGCGCCAGCAGCGTCAGGGGCCGGAGCACTGAAGCTTTCTTT.

The chain recombines TRBV6-5 with TRBJ1-6, with 9 bases that match TRBD1. Germline V gene lookup returns CDR1 MNHEY and CDR2 SVGAGI. The CDR3 is made up of 14 amino acids. Trimming cost V 6 bases and J 8 bases; bases outside gene matches: 5. The CDR3 region has the DNA TGTGCCAGCAGGCCAACAGGGGGCCATTCACCCCTCCACTTT. It codes for CASRPTGGHSPLHF.

The rearrangement links TRBV4-3 to TRBJ1-4; D unresolved. This CDR3 is built from 16 residues. Germline loops: CDR1 LGHNA, CDR2 YSLEER. V lost 1 base to trimming and J lost 3 bases, with 12 bases between them. CDR3 loop: CASSQANGVPNEKLFF. The CDR3 nucleotides read TGCGCCAGCAGCCAAGCGAACGGGGTCCCTAATGAAAAACTGTTTTTT.

This clone occurred a few times. The genes are TRBV19 and TRBJ1-5, with D uncertain. The ends were cut back, 3 bases at V and 3 bases at J, with 15 bases in the middle. The CDR3 extends over 16 amino acids. CDR1 and CDR2 (germline): LNHDA, SQIVND (reference sequence). Here the CDR3 reads CASSISDNPFNQPQHF. The CDR3 coding sequence is TGTGCCAGTAGTATCTCTGACAATCCCTTCAATCAGCCCCAGCATTTT.

This chain connects TRBV4-3 to TRBJ1-5, with D uncertain. The V and J ends lost 0 bases and 5 bases respectively, with 11 bases between them. There are 15 residues in the CDR3. Germline assignment: CDR1 LGHNA and CDR2 YSLEER. The CDR3 spells CASSQDRSGDQPQHF. In DNA, the CDR3 is TGCGCCAGCAGCCAAGATCGGTCGGGTGATCAGCCCCAGCATTTT.

The rearrangement links TRBV11-2 to TRBJ1-6, with 10 bases fitting TRBD1. Trimming at V came to 5 bases and at J to 5 bases, leaving 3 bases not matched to a gene. The CDR3 is made up of 15 amino acids. CDR1 is SGHAT, CDR2 FQNNGV, per germline. The CDR3 DNA reads TGTGCCAGCAGCCCAGGACAGGGGGATAATTCACCCCTCCACTTT. It specifies CASSPGQGDNSPLHF.

The J gene is TRBJ2-5, the V gene TRBV7-8; D possibly corresponds to TRBD2 (5 bases). The CDR3 runs to 15 residues. With 1 base removed from V and 3 bases from J, the gap between germline ends came to 12 bases. Germline V CDR1 and CDR2: SGHVS, FQNEAQ. CDR3 sequence reads: CASSLGGMGKETQYF. CDR3 DNA sequence: TGTGCCAGCAGCTTAGGAGGGATGGGAAAAGAGACCCAGTACTTC.

The chain has TRBV11-3 and TRBJ2-7; TRBD1 aligns across 9 bases. CDR3 length equals 16 residues. With 1 base clipped from V and 3 bases from J, the junction kept 7 bases outside the gene matches. Germline CDR1 is SGHNT and CDR2 is YENEEA. DNA of the CDR3: TGTGCCAGCAGCTTAGGTAGGCGGGACAGGGTCTACGAGCAGTACTTC. Translation gives CASSLGRRDRVYEQYF.

This chain joins TRBV6-6 and TRBJ2-5, with D possibly being TRBD2 (6 bases). This CDR3 comprises 14 residues. Germline V gene lookup returns CDR1 MNHNY and CDR2 SVGAGI (reference sequence). The V end was cut by 7 bases, the J end by 9 bases, with 21 bases between. CDR3 nucleotides: TGTGCCAGCAATGCCGGGACTCTTCTTGAGGCCCAGTACTTC. This encodes CASNAGTLLEAQYF.

The chain combines TRBV14 with TRBJ1-1, with 7 nucleotides matching TRBD1. The ends lost 5 bases at V and 1 base at J; junction bases unmatched: 7. Germline V CDR1 and CDR2: SGHDN, FVKESK. This CDR3 contains 15 residues. The CDR3 DNA reads TGTGCCAGCAGCTCCAGGGGGTCGGGGAACACTGAAGCTTTCTTT. It translates to CASSSRGSGNTEAFF.

This chain joins TRBV6-5 and TRBJ1-5; maybe TRBD1 (6 bases). V gave up 7 bases and J gave up 6 bases, with 19 bases separating them. The V gene's germline CDR1 is MNHEY and CDR2 SVGAGI. CDR3 length equals 15 residues. The CDR3 sequence is CASIQGGGFPQPQHF. The CDR3 DNA sequence: TGTGCCAGCATCCAGGGAGGGGGGTTCCCTCAGCCCCAGCATTTT.

The chain is built from TRBV5-1 and TRBJ1-1; 7 positions match TRBD1. V shed 4 bases, J shed 5 bases, and the junction held 17 bases outside the gene matches. The CDR3 is 17 amino acids. CDR1 SGHRS and CDR2 YFSETQ come from the germline V gene. CDR3 sequence: CASSPGNRGAFYTEAFF. The CDR3 bases are TGCGCCAGCAGCCCGGGGAACAGGGGTGCATTTTATACTGAAGCTTTCTTT. Combining the CDR3 with reference TRBV5-1 and TRBJ1-1 gives the whole variable domain KAGVTQTPRYLIKTRGQQVTLSCSPISGHRSVSWYQQTPGQGLQFLFEYFSETQRNKGNFPGRFSGRQFSNSRSEMNVSTLELGDSALYLCASSPGNRGAFYTEAFFGQGTRLTVV.

There are a few counts of this clone. This sequence joins TRBV19 and TRBJ1-2, with TRBD1 as a possible D gene (5 bases). This CDR3 contains 15 residues. Trimming shortened V by 6 bases and J by 1 base, and 15 bases separated the two germline ends. The germline gives CDR1 LNHDA, CDR2 SQIVND (reference sequence). The CDR3 nucleotides are TGTGCCAGTAGGATTAGACAGCAACTTAACTATGGCTACACCTTC. As protein: CASRIRQQLNYGYTF.

V usage is TRBV29-1 and J usage is TRBJ1-1; D unclear. CDR1 and CDR2 (germline): SQVTM, ANQGSEA. With 8 bases removed from V and 4 bases from J, the gap between germline ends came to 17 bases. The CDR3 is made up of 13 amino acids. In DNA form, the CDR3 reads TGCAGCACCAAAGCAGGCTGGGCCACTGAAGCTTTCTTT. Its translation: CSTKAGWATEAFF.

The table lists this clone with a few counts. The rearrangement joins TRBV19 to TRBJ2-3; D is uncertain. Per germline, CDR1 LNHDA and CDR2 SQIVND (reference sequence). The length of the CDR3 is 14 residues. V gave up 10 bases and J gave up 0 bases, with 14 bases separating them. The CDR3 loop is CATIDTRSTDTQYF. In DNA, the CDR3 is TGTGCCACCATCGACACAAGAAGCACAGATACGCAGTATTTT.